The rows below give T cell receptor beta chains drawn from one sample of a study of T cells in Graves' hyperthyroidism and ophthalmopathy. Each CDR3 protein is one row after TCRdb ran MiXCR on the multiplex PCR reads. The sample yields 250,000 to 300,000 distinct CDR3 sequences, around 20% seen once. Sample: blood. These receptors came from a man aged 45-65 years with Graves' ophthalmopathy. Both conserved end residues are part of each CDR3. The order of the fields is D gene, J gene, clone size, V gene, CDR3 length, CDR3 DNA, CDR3 protein. The D gene is left open where the match is weak. Where a row states a size, it is once, few, many or the class of an expanded clone; other rows omit it.

d_call: NA; j_call: TRBJ1-6; clone_size: few; v_call: TRBV6-1; cdr3_length: 14; cdr3_nt: TGTGCCAGCAGTGAAGTGCCGCAAGGATCACCCCTCCACTTT; cdr3_aa: CASSEVPQGSPLHF
d_call: NA; j_call: TRBJ1-2; clone_size: few; v_call: TRBV6-6; cdr3_length: 13; cdr3_nt: TGTGCCAGCAGTTACAAGGGGTCCGGGGGCTACACCTTC; cdr3_aa: CASSYKGSGGYTF
d_call: TRBD2; j_call: TRBJ2-1; clone_size: many; v_call: TRBV2; cdr3_length: 14; cdr3_nt: TGTGCCAGCGGGGGCGGCGGGAGGGCTCTTGAGCAGTTCTTC; cdr3_aa: CASGGGGRALEQFF
d_call: NA; j_call: TRBJ1-2; clone_size: many; v_call: TRBV28; cdr3_length: 12; cdr3_nt: TGTGCCACCAAAACAGGGCTCTATGGCTACACCTTC; cdr3_aa: CATKTGLYGYTF
d_call: NA; j_call: TRBJ2-5; clone_size: NA; v_call: TRBV20-1; cdr3_length: 16; cdr3_nt: TGCAGTGCTAGAGACCTCGGGGCTGGGCTGTCGGAGACCCAGTACTTC; cdr3_aa: CSARDLGAGLSETQYF
d_call: TRBD2; j_call: TRBJ2-1; clone_size: few; v_call: TRBV5-1; cdr3_length: 15; cdr3_nt: TGCGCCAGCAGCTTGGTGGCTAGCGGGAGCAATGAGCAGTTCTTC; cdr3_aa: CASSLVASGSNEQFF
d_call: NA; j_call: TRBJ2-1; clone_size: many; v_call: TRBV3-1; cdr3_length: 15; cdr3_nt: TGTGCCAGCAGCCAAGTTCGAGGGAGTGGAAATGAGCAGTTCTTC; cdr3_aa: CASSQVRGSGNEQFF
d_call: TRBD1; j_call: TRBJ2-7; clone_size: NA; v_call: TRBV20-1; cdr3_length: 13; cdr3_nt: TGCAGTGCCCGGACAGGGCTCGCGGGCGAGCAGTACTTC; cdr3_aa: CSARTGLAGEQYF
d_call: TRBD2; j_call: TRBJ2-5; clone_size: few; v_call: TRBV7-6; cdr3_length: 15; cdr3_nt: TGTGCCAGCAGCGTATCGGTAGCGGGAGCAGAGACCCAGTACTTC; cdr3_aa: CASSVSVAGAETQYF
d_call: TRBD2; j_call: TRBJ2-1; clone_size: NA; v_call: TRBV20-1; cdr3_length: 15; cdr3_nt: TGCAGTGCTAGTCCCGCGGGAGGGCTTTACAATGAGCAGTTCTTC; cdr3_aa: CSASPAGGLYNEQFF
d_call: TRBD2; j_call: TRBJ2-3; clone_size: few; v_call: TRBV7-3; cdr3_length: 15; cdr3_nt: TGTGCCAGCAGCTCGGGACTACCCAGCACAGATACGCAGTATTTT; cdr3_aa: CASSSGLPSTDTQYF
d_call: TRBD2; j_call: TRBJ2-1; clone_size: many; v_call: TRBV28; cdr3_length: 15; cdr3_nt: TGTGCCAGCAGTCCCGGACTAGCGGGAGGATTTGAGCAGTTCTTC; cdr3_aa: CASSPGLAGGFEQFF
d_call: NA; j_call: TRBJ1-2; clone_size: NA; v_call: TRBV6-4; cdr3_length: 14; cdr3_nt: TGTGCCAGCAGTGACTCGTTCACAAGCAATGGCTACACCTTC; cdr3_aa: CASSDSFTSNGYTF
d_call: TRBD2; j_call: TRBJ2-3; clone_size: many; v_call: TRBV20-1; cdr3_length: 15; cdr3_nt: TGCAGTGCTAGAGATAGCGGGAGGGAGGCAGATACGCAGTATTTT; cdr3_aa: CSARDSGREADTQYF
d_call: NA; j_call: TRBJ1-1; clone_size: NA; v_call: TRBV19; cdr3_length: 15; cdr3_nt: TGTGCCAGTAAGGCCCGGGTTGGGGTGAACACTGAAGCTTTCTTT; cdr3_aa: CASKARVGVNTEAFF
d_call: NA; j_call: TRBJ2-5; clone_size: NA; v_call: TRBV9; cdr3_length: 15; cdr3_nt: TGTGCCAGCAGCCCCAGTCAGGGATTCGAGGAGACCCAGTACTTC; cdr3_aa: CASSPSQGFEETQYF
d_call: NA; j_call: TRBJ2-7; clone_size: many; v_call: TRBV6-1; cdr3_length: 13; cdr3_nt: TGTGCCAGCAGTACCGGACCCTCCTACGAGCAGTACTTC; cdr3_aa: CASSTGPSYEQYF
d_call: NA; j_call: TRBJ1-5; clone_size: NA; v_call: TRBV7-9; cdr3_length: 15; cdr3_nt: TGTGCCAGCAGCCACTTTGGGGCCCCGAGCCAGCCCCAGCATTTT; cdr3_aa: CASSHFGAPSQPQHF
d_call: TRBD2; j_call: TRBJ2-5; clone_size: few; v_call: TRBV28; cdr3_length: 17; cdr3_nt: TGTGCCAGCAGTTTAATTAGTCGAGCGGGAGAGGAGGAGACCCAGTACTTC; cdr3_aa: CASSLISRAGEEETQYF
d_call: TRBD2; j_call: TRBJ2-3; clone_size: many; v_call: TRBV20-1; cdr3_length: 14; cdr3_nt: TGCAGTGCTAAACGGGGGGGTTTCACAGATACGCAGTATTTT; cdr3_aa: CSAKRGGFTDTQYF
d_call: NA; j_call: TRBJ1-5; clone_size: NA; v_call: TRBV20-1; cdr3_length: 16; cdr3_nt: TGCAGTGCTGGAGGGGACTCCGGCTATAGCAATCAGCCCCAGCATTTT; cdr3_aa: CSAGGDSGYSNQPQHF
d_call: TRBD1; j_call: TRBJ2-7; clone_size: NA; v_call: TRBV6-7; cdr3_length: 17; cdr3_nt: TGTGCCAGCCACAACTCTGAAACCGGGACAGGGTTGGGCGAGCAGTACTTC; cdr3_aa: CASHNSETGTGLGEQYF
d_call: NA; j_call: TRBJ2-1; clone_size: NA; v_call: TRBV2; cdr3_length: 14; cdr3_nt: TGTGCCAGTCTCCCCCACCAAAGCGGGTATGAGCAGTTCTTC; cdr3_aa: CASLPHQSGYEQFF
d_call: NA; j_call: TRBJ2-1; clone_size: many; v_call: TRBV24-1; cdr3_length: 15; cdr3_nt: TGTGCCACCAGTGTCGGAGGGGCGGGGTCTAATGAGCAGTTCTTC; cdr3_aa: CATSVGGAGSNEQFF
d_call: TRBD2; j_call: TRBJ2-7; clone_size: many; v_call: TRBV20-1; cdr3_length: 19; cdr3_nt: TGCAGTGCTAGTAGCCCATCACCGCCAGCCGGCGGGAGACCCTACGAGCAGTACTTC; cdr3_aa: CSASSPSPPAGGRPYEQYF
d_call: TRBD1; j_call: TRBJ2-7; clone_size: once; v_call: TRBV2; cdr3_length: 14; cdr3_nt: TGTGCCAGCGGACGACAGGGGGCGGGGTACGAGCAGTACTTC; cdr3_aa: CASGRQGAGYEQYF
d_call: NA; j_call: TRBJ1-2; clone_size: few; v_call: TRBV20-1; cdr3_length: 12; cdr3_nt: TGCAGTGCTAGAGAGGGGGTCTATGGCTACACCTTC; cdr3_aa: CSAREGVYGYTF
d_call: TRBD2; j_call: TRBJ2-7; clone_size: NA; v_call: TRBV20-1; cdr3_length: 16; cdr3_nt: TGCAGTGCTCATACCGGGACTAGCGGGAGGGCCGACGAGCAGTACTTC; cdr3_aa: CSAHTGTSGRADEQYF
d_call: NA; j_call: TRBJ2-7; clone_size: many; v_call: TRBV5-1; cdr3_length: 13; cdr3_nt: TGCGCCAGCAGCTTGGACCCGATGGGCGAGCAGTACTTC; cdr3_aa: CASSLDPMGEQYF
d_call: NA; j_call: TRBJ2-7; clone_size: NA; v_call: TRBV9; cdr3_length: 13; cdr3_nt: TGTGCCAGCAGCCCCCTGGAGGTTAACGAGCAGTACTTC; cdr3_aa: CASSPLEVNEQYF
d_call: NA; j_call: TRBJ2-1; clone_size: NA; v_call: TRBV19; cdr3_length: 16; cdr3_nt: TGTGCCAGTAGTATAGCACTAGCAGGCTCCTACAATGAGCAGTTCTTC; cdr3_aa: CASSIALAGSYNEQFF
d_call: TRBD2; j_call: TRBJ2-1; clone_size: NA; v_call: TRBV30; cdr3_length: 15; cdr3_nt: TGTGCCTGGAGTCCACTAGCGGGAGACTACAATGAGCAGTTCTTC; cdr3_aa: CAWSPLAGDYNEQFF
d_call: TRBD2; j_call: TRBJ2-7; clone_size: NA; v_call: TRBV20-1; cdr3_length: 13; cdr3_nt: TGCAGTGCTCCCAGGACTAGCACCTACGAGCAGTACTTC; cdr3_aa: CSAPRTSTYEQYF
d_call: NA; j_call: TRBJ2-7; clone_size: many; v_call: TRBV6-5; cdr3_length: 13; cdr3_nt: TGTGCCAGCAGTTACATTGGCTACGGCGAGCAGTACTTC; cdr3_aa: CASSYIGYGEQYF
d_call: NA; j_call: TRBJ2-5; clone_size: many; v_call: TRBV3-1; cdr3_length: 15; cdr3_nt: TGTGCCAGCAGCCAAGAGGTGGGGAATACGGAGACCCAGTACTTC; cdr3_aa: CASSQEVGNTETQYF
d_call: TRBD1; j_call: TRBJ2-3; clone_size: NA; v_call: TRBV24-1; cdr3_length: 16; cdr3_nt: TGTGCCACCAGTGATGTAGGACAGGGGGACACAGATACGCAGTATTTT; cdr3_aa: CATSDVGQGDTDTQYF
d_call: TRBD1; j_call: TRBJ1-1; clone_size: NA; v_call: TRBV6-2/TRBV6-3; cdr3_length: 14; cdr3_nt: TGTGCCAGCAGGGGGACAGCCGGGAACACTGAAGCTTTCTTT; cdr3_aa: CASRGTAGNTEAFF
d_call: NA; j_call: TRBJ2-2; clone_size: NA; v_call: TRBV15; cdr3_length: 12; cdr3_nt: TGTGCCATCGACTCGAACACCGGGGAGCTGTTTTTT; cdr3_aa: CAIDSNTGELFF
d_call: TRBD2; j_call: TRBJ2-7; clone_size: NA; v_call: TRBV20-1; cdr3_length: 14; cdr3_nt: TGCAGTGCTAGAGGGGCTAGCGGGACTGGAGAGCAGTACTTC; cdr3_aa: CSARGASGTGEQYF
d_call: NA; j_call: TRBJ2-3; clone_size: few; v_call: TRBV14; cdr3_length: 17; cdr3_nt: TGTGCCAGCAGCCAAAGGGGCCCCACCAGCTTCACAGATACGCAGTATTTT; cdr3_aa: CASSQRGPTSFTDTQYF
d_call: TRBD2; j_call: TRBJ2-1; clone_size: NA; v_call: TRBV4-1; cdr3_length: 14; cdr3_nt: TGCGCCAGCAGCCAAGAGGGACTAGCGGGAGAACGGTTCTTC; cdr3_aa: CASSQEGLAGERFF